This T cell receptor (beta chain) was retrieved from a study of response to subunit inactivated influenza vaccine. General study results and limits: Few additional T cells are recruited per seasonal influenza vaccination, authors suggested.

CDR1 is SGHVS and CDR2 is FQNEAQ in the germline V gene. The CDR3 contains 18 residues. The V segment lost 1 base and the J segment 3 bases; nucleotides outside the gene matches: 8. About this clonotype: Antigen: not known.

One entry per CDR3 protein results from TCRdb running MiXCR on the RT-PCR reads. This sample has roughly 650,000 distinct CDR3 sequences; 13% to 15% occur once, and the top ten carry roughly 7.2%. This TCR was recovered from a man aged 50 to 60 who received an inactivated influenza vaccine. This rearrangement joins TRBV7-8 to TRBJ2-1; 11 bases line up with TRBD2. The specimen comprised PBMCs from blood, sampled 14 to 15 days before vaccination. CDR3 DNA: TGTGCCAGCAGCTTAGGTGAACTAGCGGGAGTCGACTACAATGAGCAGTTCTTC. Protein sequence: CASSLGELAGVDYNEQFF. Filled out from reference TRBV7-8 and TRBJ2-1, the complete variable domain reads GAGVSQSPRYKVAKRGQDVALRCDPISGHVSLFWYQQALGQGPEFLTYFQNEAQLDKSGLPSDRFFAERPEGSVSTLKIQRTQQEDSAVYLCASSLGELAGVDYNEQFFGPGTRLTVL.